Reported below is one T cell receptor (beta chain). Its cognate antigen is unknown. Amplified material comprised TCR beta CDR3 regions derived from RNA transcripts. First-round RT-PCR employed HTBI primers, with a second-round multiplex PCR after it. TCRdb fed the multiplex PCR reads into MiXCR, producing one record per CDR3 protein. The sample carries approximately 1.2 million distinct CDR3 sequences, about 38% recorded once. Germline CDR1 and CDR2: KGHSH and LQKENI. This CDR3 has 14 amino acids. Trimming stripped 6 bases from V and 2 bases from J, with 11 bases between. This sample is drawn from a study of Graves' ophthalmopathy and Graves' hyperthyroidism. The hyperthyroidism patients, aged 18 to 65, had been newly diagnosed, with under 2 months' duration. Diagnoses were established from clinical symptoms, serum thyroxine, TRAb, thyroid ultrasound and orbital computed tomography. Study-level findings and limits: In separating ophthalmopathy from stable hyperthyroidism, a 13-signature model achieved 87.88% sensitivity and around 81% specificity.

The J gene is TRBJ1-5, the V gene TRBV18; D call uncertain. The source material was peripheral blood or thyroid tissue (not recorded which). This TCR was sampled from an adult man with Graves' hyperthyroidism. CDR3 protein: CASSDDLGNQPQHF. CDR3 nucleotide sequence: TGTGCCAGCTCGGACGACTTGGGCAATCAGCCCCAGCATTTT.